What follows are 24 T cell receptor beta chains derived from one specimen sequenced in a study of cytomegalovirus exposure and HLA in healthy donors. Vbeta (60) and Jbeta (13) primers were used in the PCR. Using immunoSEQ multiplex PCR, the repertoire was profiled, and TCRdb retains in-frame clones only, with some absent. Here the sample spans approximately 160,000 clones, roughly 84% being singletons. What was sequenced was PBMCs. Receptors originate from a male donor in good health and CMV-seronegative.

The chain joins TRBV4-2 to TRBJ2-2, with D possibly TRBD2 on 5 matching bases. This CDR3 is 16 amino acids long. Germline V gene sequence: CDR1 LGHNA, CDR2 YNFKEQ. V lost 0 bases and J lost 5, with 13 bases in between. CDR3 DNA: TGTGCCAGCAGCCAAGATTTCACTAGTGGGACCGGGGAGCTGTTTTTT. Translated, it gives CASSQDFTSGTGELFF.

The rearrangement uses TRBV6-4 and TRBJ2-3; no clear D gene. Trimming took off 3 bases at V and 3 bases at J, with 10 bases between the two ends. The length of the CDR3 is 14 residues. Looked up from germline, CDR1 is MRHNA and CDR2 is SNTAGT. The CDR3 coding sequence is TGTGCCAGCAGTGAGGAGACTGATACAGATACGCAGTATTTT. Its translation: CASSEETDTDTQYF.

The chain joins TRBV27 to TRBJ2-7, with TRBD1 as a possible D gene (6 bases). The CDR3 spans 15 residues. Germline loops: CDR1 MNHEY, CDR2 SMNVEV (reference sequence). Deletions cut 8 bases from V and 3 bases from J, with 20 bases between. The CDR3: CASGFTGTFNYEQYF. CDR3 DNA sequence: TGTGCCAGCGGATTCACAGGGACCTTTAACTACGAGCAGTACTTC.

V gene TRBV7-2 combines with J gene TRBJ2-1, with 7 bases matching TRBD2. Germline CDR1 is SGHTA and CDR2 is FQGNSA. J gave up 0 bases and V 3 bases, and 8 bases lay outside the gene matches. This CDR3 comprises 17 residues. CDR3 sequence reads: CASSFGGSVVSYNEQFF. CDR3 bases: TGTGCCAGCAGCTTCGGCGGGAGTGTTGTCTCCTACAATGAGCAGTTCTTC.

J is TRBJ1-2 and V is TRBV19, with 10 nucleotides matching TRBD1. CDR3 length: 13 residues. Germline V CDR1 and CDR2: LNHDA, SQIVND (reference sequence). J was trimmed by 10 bases and V by 3 bases; bases with no gene match: 5. CDR3 sequence: CASSISGTGVYTF. In DNA, the CDR3 is TGTGCCAGTAGTATTAGTGGGACAGGGGTCTACACCTTC.

V and J are TRBV9 and TRBJ1-5; unclear D gene. The CDR3 loop spans 14 amino acids. Germline V gives CDR1 SGDLS, CDR2 YYNGEE. Deletions cut 0 bases from V and 6 bases from J, with 10 bases between. The CDR3 reads CASSVGGLGQPQHF. CDR3 coding DNA: TGTGCCAGCAGCGTAGGAGGGTTGGGTCAGCCCCAGCATTTT.

The chain recombines TRBV4-3 with TRBJ2-3, with a possible D match to TRBD1 (6 bases). V lost 5 bases and J lost 2, with 17 bases in between. Germline V gene lookup returns CDR1 LGHNA and CDR2 YSLEER. This CDR3 has 16 amino acids. The CDR3 loop reads CASSFQVGGNTDTQYF. CDR3 nucleotides: TGCGCCAGCAGCTTCCAGGTTGGGGGCAACACAGATACGCAGTATTTT.

The rearrangement joins TRBV4-3 to TRBJ1-1; weak D call: TRBD1 (5 bases). V was cut by 0 bases and J by 5 bases, with 13 bases left in between. CDR3 size: 15 residues. Germline V gene sequence: CDR1 LGHNA, CDR2 YSLEER. As DNA, the CDR3 is TGCGCCAGCAGCCAAGAAGAGGGGACTTGGACTGAAGCTTTCTTT. Amino acid sequence: CASSQEEGTWTEAFF.

This chain uses TRBV15 with TRBJ2-1; D gene unclear. CDR1 LNHNV and CDR2 YYDKDF come from the germline V gene (reference sequence). The CDR3 is made up of 17 amino acids. The ends were cut back, 0 bases at V and 2 bases at J, with 14 bases in the middle. The CDR3 bases are TGTGCCACCAGCAGAGATATTATGAGCGCCACCTACAATGAGCAGTTCTTC. Protein product: CATSRDIMSATYNEQFF.

The rearrangement links TRBV30 to TRBJ2-1, with TRBD2 identical over 10 bases. The CDR3 consists of 15 residues. The trim removed 2 bases at V and 8 bases at J, leaving 9 bases unmatched. Germline V gives CDR1 GTSNPN, CDR2 SVGIG (reference sequence). Written as DNA, the CDR3 is TGTGCCTGGAGTTACAGCGGGAGGGCCTTGGATGAGCAGTTCTTC. Translated, it gives CAWSYSGRALDEQFF.

The CDR3 here is CASIGGGIGNTIYF. The CDR3 bases are TGTGCCAGCATTGGGGGGGGCATCGGAAACACCATATATTTT. This chain connects TRBV6-5 to TRBJ1-3; possibly TRBD1 for D (6 bases). With 7 bases removed from V and 4 bases from J, the gap between germline ends came to 14 bases. This CDR3 has 14 residues. Germline lookup yields CDR1 MNHEY and CDR2 SVGAGI.

Only one count was recorded for this clone. The genes are TRBV4-2 and TRBJ1-2, with D maybe TRBD1 (6 bases). Trimming removed 0 bases from V and 8 bases from J, with 16 bases in between. CDR1 LGHNA and CDR2 YNFKEQ come from the germline V gene. The CDR3 loop spans 15 amino acids. CDR3 amino acids: CASSQDVWGQPGYTF. The CDR3 DNA reads as TGTGCCAGCAGCCAAGATGTATGGGGACAACCGGGCTACACCTTC.

The chain uses TRBV11-1 and TRBJ1-1; TRBD1 agrees at 8 bases. The V gene's germline CDR1 is SGHAT and CDR2 FQDESV (reference sequence). The CDR3 is 18 amino acids. V dropped 6 bases and J dropped 5; count of bases not matched to a gene: 20. The CDR3 region is CASSKLKGPGGASTEAFF. The CDR3 nucleotides are TGTGCCAGCAGTAAACTCAAAGGACCAGGGGGCGCGAGTACTGAAGCTTTCTTT.

The CDR3 nucleotides read TGTGCCAGCAGCCTACTAGCGGGAGCGTACGAGCAGTACTTC. This codes for CASSLLAGAYEQYF. The V and J genes are TRBV27 and TRBJ2-7; 11 bases map to TRBD2. The V gene's germline CDR1 is MNHEY and CDR2 SMNVEV (reference sequence). J gave up 4 bases and V 6 bases, and 5 bases lay outside the gene matches. The CDR3 runs to 14 residues.

The V and J genes are TRBV7-3 and TRBJ2-5; 8 bases agree with TRBD1. Trimming took 8 bases from V and 4 from J; bases not matched to a gene: 6. Germline V gene lookup returns CDR1 SGHTA and CDR2 FQGTGA. This CDR3 has 13 amino acids. For the CDR3, the DNA is TGTGCCAGCGGGGGACAGGCGGGAGAGACCCAGTACTTC. Amino acid sequence: CASGGQAGETQYF. The whole variable domain, filled in from reference TRBV7-3 and TRBJ2-5, reads GAGVSQTPSNKVTEKGKYVELRCDPISGHTALYWYRQSLGQGPEFLIYFQGTGAADDSGLPNDRFFAVRPEGSVSTLKIQRTERGDSAVYLCASGGQAGETQYFGPGTRLLVL.

V and J are TRBV19 and TRBJ1-6; D not resolved. Germline CDR1 and CDR2: LNHDA and SQIVND (reference sequence). The V end lost 2 bases, the J end lost 10 bases, and 12 bases lay between the germline ends. The CDR3 has 14 amino acids. CDR3 sequence: CASSISGVESPLHF. The CDR3 region has the DNA TGTGCCAGTAGTATATCGGGAGTAGAGTCACCCCTCCACTTT.

V is TRBV4-2 and J is TRBJ1-2, with TRBD1 as a possible D gene (6 bases). CDR3 length equals 17 residues. With 0 bases removed from V and 0 bases from J, the gap between germline ends came to 14 bases. Germline CDR1 and CDR2: LGHNA and YNFKEQ. CDR3 DNA: TGTGCCAGCAGCCAAGAGGGGGCAGGAACTGCTAACTATGGCTACACCTTC. Residues: CASSQEGAGTANYGYTF.

The genes are TRBV5-4 and TRBJ1-6, with 9 bases identical to TRBD1. The CDR3 runs 16 residues. In germline, CDR1 is SGHNT, CDR2 YYREEE (reference sequence). Unmatched junction bases numbered 14, after V lost 4 bases and J lost 12 bases. The CDR3: CASSPEGQGLIGPLHF. CDR3 coding DNA: TGTGCCAGCAGCCCGGAGGGACAGGGTCTTATAGGACCCCTCCACTTT. The variable domain in full, with the rest retrieved from reference TRBV5-4 and TRBJ1-6, is ETGVTQSPTHLIKTRGQQVTLRCSSQSGHNTVSWYQQALGQGPQFIFQYYREEENGRGNFPPRFSGLQFPNYSSELNVNALELDDSALYLCASSPEGQGLIGPLHFGNGTRLTVT.

The CDR3 loop reads CASSQGGGRANVLTF. The CDR3 bases are TGTGCCAGCAGCCAGGGAGGTGGTAGGGCCAACGTCCTGACTTTC. The chain has TRBV11-3 and TRBJ2-6; the D gene is possibly TRBD2 (6 bases). The CDR3 totals 15 residues. The germline CDR1 and CDR2 sequences are SGHNT and YENEEA. Trimming shortened V by 5 bases and J by 5 bases, and 13 bases separated the two germline ends. Drawing the rest from reference TRBV11-3 and TRBJ2-6, the complete variable domain is EAGVVQSPRYKIIEKKQPVAFWCNPISGHNTLYWYLQNLGQGPELLIRYENEEAVDDSQLPKDRFSAERLKGVDSTLKIQPAELGDSAVYLCASSQGGGRANVLTFGAGSRLTVL.

The chain carries TRBV7-8 and TRBJ1-4, with D tentatively TRBD1 (6 bases). Germline values: CDR1 SGHVS, CDR2 FQNEAQ. V was clipped by 2 bases and J by 8 bases, with 15 bases between them. The CDR3 loop spans 15 amino acids. CDR3 in amino acids: CASSLRAETGEKLFF. DNA of the CDR3: TGTGCCAGCAGCTTAAGGGCAGAGACAGGAGAAAAACTGTTTTTT. The whole variable domain, filled in from reference TRBV7-8 and TRBJ1-4, reads GAGVSQSPRYKVAKRGQDVALRCDPISGHVSLFWYQQALGQGPEFLTYFQNEAQLDKSGLPSDRFFAERPEGSVSTLKIQRTQQEDSAVYLCASSLRAETGEKLFFGSGTQLSVL.

The V call is TRBV6-5, the J call TRBJ2-1, with 7 bases identical to TRBD2. The germline gives CDR1 MNHEY, CDR2 SVGAGI. After removal of 0 bases from V and 5 bases from J, the junction contained 4 bases not matched to a gene. CDR3 length equals 15 residues. Written as DNA, the CDR3 is TGTGCCAGCAGTTACTCCCCTAGCGGCCACAATGAGCAGTTCTTC. Translating gives CASSYSPSGHNEQFF.

This clone was picked up a small number of times. The V call is TRBV6-5, the J call TRBJ2-7, with D uncertain. The CDR3 is 12 amino acids. With 5 bases removed from V and 3 bases from J, the gap between germline ends came to 8 bases. CDR1 MNHEY and CDR2 SVGAGI come from the germline V gene. DNA for the CDR3: TGTGCCAGCAGTCTCTCGGGCTACGAGCAGTACTTC. Encoded protein: CASSLSGYEQYF.

The gene calls are TRBV27 and TRBJ1-2; D call uncertain. Deletions cut 6 bases from V and 2 bases from J, with 13 bases between. Germline V CDR1 and CDR2: MNHEY, SMNVEV (reference sequence). This CDR3 is built from 14 residues. CDR3 sequence: CASSKLGGNYGYTF. CDR3 nucleotide sequence: TGTGCCAGCAGCAAGTTAGGAGGGAACTATGGCTACACCTTC.

This rearrangement joins TRBV27 to TRBJ2-7, with D perhaps TRBD1 (5 bases). This CDR3 comprises 13 residues. Germline loops: CDR1 MNHEY, CDR2 SMNVEV (reference sequence). Trimming removed 3 bases from V and 6 bases from J, with 12 bases in between. In DNA, the CDR3 is TGTGCCAGCAGTTTCGACAGCCTACGCGAGCAGTACTTC. Translated: CASSFDSLREQYF.